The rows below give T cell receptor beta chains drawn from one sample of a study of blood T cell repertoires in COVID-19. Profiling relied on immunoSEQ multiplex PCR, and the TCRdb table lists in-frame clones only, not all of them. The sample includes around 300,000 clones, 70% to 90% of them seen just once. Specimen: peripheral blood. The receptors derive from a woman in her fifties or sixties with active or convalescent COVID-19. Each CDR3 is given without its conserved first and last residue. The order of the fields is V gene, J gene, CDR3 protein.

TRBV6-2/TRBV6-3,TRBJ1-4,ASSSGTGAEKLF
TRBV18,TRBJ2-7,ASSPNGQDVRQY
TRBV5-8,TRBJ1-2,ASSFRTGVYGYT
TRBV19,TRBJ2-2,ASTEDTGELF
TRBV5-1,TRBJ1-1,ASSSRQGNTEAF
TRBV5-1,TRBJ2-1,ASSLDRYNEQF
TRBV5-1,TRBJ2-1,ASSLFSGGYNEQF
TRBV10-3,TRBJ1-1,ATRRTENTEAF
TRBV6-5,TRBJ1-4,ASSLGGDEKLF
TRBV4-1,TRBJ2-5,ASSQDGLYQETQY
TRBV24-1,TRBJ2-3,ATSDSGLGTDTQY
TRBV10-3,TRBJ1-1,AISVDRATEAF
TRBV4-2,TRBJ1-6,ASSQDFGGSPLH
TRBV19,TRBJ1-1,ASSIEQGRPMNTEAF
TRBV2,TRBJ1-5,ASSVAAGRLDQPQH
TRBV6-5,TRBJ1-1,ASRATGTGKTEAF
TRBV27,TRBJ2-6,ASSPRDRVSGANVLT
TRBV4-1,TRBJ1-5,ASSPSEGSNQPQH
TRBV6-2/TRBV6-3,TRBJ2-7,ASSFPQGSHEQY
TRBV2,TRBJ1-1,ASSEWGTGILNTEAF
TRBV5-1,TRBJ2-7,ASSLAVDSRAYEQY
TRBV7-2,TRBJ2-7,ASSLEFSGLAGGVWY
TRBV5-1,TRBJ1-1,ASSPDWARGETEAF
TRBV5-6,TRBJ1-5,ASSLGEGGQPQH
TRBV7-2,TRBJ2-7,ASELAPGQHYEQY
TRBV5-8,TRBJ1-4,ASSERQAKGTNEKLF
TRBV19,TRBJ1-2,ASSIVDSLPYGYT
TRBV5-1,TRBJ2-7,ASSFQRSGTGIYEQY
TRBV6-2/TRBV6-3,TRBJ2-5,ASSYLNPRQETQY
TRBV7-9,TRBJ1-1,ASSLVTGETEAF
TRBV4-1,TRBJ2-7,ASSQEHLYEQY
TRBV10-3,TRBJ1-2,AISDGGFDDYGYT
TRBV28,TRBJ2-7,ASGPGTGRSEQY
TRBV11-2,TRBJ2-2,ASSPPGLAASGELF
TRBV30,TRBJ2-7,AWSVSRGWVEQY
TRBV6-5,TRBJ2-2,ASSYETGAYTGELF
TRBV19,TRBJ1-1,ASSISTVNTEAF
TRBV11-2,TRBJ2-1,ASSPSYEQF
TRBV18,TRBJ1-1,ASSPPMGLANTEAF
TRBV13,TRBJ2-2,ASSLVLNTGELF
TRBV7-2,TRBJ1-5,ASSLDGWGNQPQH
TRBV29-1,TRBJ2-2,SVKTGAVGELF
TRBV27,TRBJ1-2,ASSLSRARYGYT
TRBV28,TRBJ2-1,ASSELAGVGSSYNEQF
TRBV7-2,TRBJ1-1,ASSLGGAGAEAF